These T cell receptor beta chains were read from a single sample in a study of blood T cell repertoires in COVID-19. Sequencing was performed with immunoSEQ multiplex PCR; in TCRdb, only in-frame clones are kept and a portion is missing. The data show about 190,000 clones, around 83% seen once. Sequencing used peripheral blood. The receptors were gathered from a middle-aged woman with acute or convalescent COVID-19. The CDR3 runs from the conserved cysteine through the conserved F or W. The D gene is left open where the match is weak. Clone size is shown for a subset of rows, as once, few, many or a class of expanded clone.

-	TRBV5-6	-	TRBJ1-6	CASSLFGSSSYNSPLHF	TGTGCCAGCAGCTTATTCGGGTCGAGCTCCTATAATTCACCCCTCCACTTT
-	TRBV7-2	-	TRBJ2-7	CASSPRITYEQYF	TGTGCCAGCAGCCCCAGGATCACTTACGAGCAGTACTTC
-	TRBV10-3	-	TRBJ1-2	CAISLDSNYGYTF	TGTGCCATCAGCCTCGACAGTAACTATGGCTACACCTTC
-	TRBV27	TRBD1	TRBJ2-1	CASSLGQAYNEQFF	TGTGCCAGCAGTTTAGGACAGGCCTACAATGAGCAGTTCTTC
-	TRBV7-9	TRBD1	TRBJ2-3	CASSGTGSTDTQYF	TGTGCCAGCAGTGGGACAGGGAGCACAGATACGCAGTATTTT
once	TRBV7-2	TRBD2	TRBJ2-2	CASSFMPSGSGELFF	TGTGCCAGCAGCTTCATGCCTAGCGGATCCGGGGAGCTGTTTTTT
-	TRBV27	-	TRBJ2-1	CASSLAGHEQFF	TGTGCCAGCAGTTTGGCGGGCCATGAGCAGTTCTTC
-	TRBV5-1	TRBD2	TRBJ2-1	CASSQGKTSGRRNEQFF	TGCGCCAGCAGCCAAGGGAAGACTAGCGGGAGGAGGAATGAGCAGTTCTTC
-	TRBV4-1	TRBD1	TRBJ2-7	CASSPKTGGGEQYF	TGCGCCAGCAGCCCGAAGACAGGGGGAGGTGAGCAGTACTTC
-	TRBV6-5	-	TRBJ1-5	CASSYTENQPQHF	TGTGCCAGCAGTTACACAGAGAATCAGCCCCAGCATTTT
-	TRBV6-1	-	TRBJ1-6	CASSEMGGGNSPLHF	TGTGCCAGCAGTGAAATGGGAGGGGGTAATTCACCCCTCCACTTT
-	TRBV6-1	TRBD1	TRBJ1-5	CASSAPTQGVMGNQPQHF	TGTGCCAGCAGTGCCCCAACACAGGGGGTAATGGGCAATCAGCCCCAGCATTTT
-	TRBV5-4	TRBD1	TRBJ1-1	CASNLGQIGNTEAFF	TGTGCCAGCAACTTGGGACAGATCGGGAACACTGAAGCTTTCTTT
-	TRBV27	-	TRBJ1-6	CASSLSAPENSPLHF	TGTGCCAGCAGTTTATCGGCCCCCGAGAACAGCCCCCTCCACTTT
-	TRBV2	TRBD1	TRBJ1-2	CASQLQGHLYGYTF	TGTGCCAGCCAACTACAGGGGCACCTCTATGGCTACACCTTC
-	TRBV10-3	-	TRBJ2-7	CAISERADRKGFTYEQYF	TGTGCCATCAGTGAGAGGGCGGATAGAAAGGGGTTCACCTACGAGCAGTACTTC
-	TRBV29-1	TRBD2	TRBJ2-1	CSVEVEAGNEQFF	TGCAGCGTTGAAGTGGAAGCGGGAAATGAGCAGTTCTTC
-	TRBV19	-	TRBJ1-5	CASSQPPENQPQHF	TGTGCCAGTAGTCAACCTCCCGAGAATCAGCCCCAGCATTTT
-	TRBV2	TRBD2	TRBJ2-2	CASVGGLAGSGELFF	TGTGCCAGCGTTGGAGGACTAGCGGGATCCGGGGAGCTGTTTTTT
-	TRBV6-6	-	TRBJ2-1	CATTLGDTSYNEQFF	TGTGCCACCACTCTGGGCGACACCTCCTACAATGAGCAGTTCTTC
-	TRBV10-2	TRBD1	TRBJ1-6	CASSVLPQGGNNSPLHF	TGCGCCAGCAGTGTCCTTCCACAGGGGGGGAACAATTCACCCCTCCACTTT
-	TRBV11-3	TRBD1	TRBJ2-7	CASSLTGVHEQYF	TGTGCCAGCAGCTTGACAGGGGTCCACGAGCAGTACTTC
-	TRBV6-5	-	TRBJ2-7	CASSYKGSGYEQYF	TGTGCCAGCAGTTACAAGGGCTCGGGGTACGAGCAGTACTTC
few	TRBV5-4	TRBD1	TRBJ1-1	CASSANRGVGTEAFF	TGTGCCAGCAGCGCAAACAGGGGAGTCGGCACTGAAGCTTTCTTT
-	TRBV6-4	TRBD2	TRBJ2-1	CASPGKGGYNEQFF	TGTGCCAGCCCGGGGAAGGGAGGGTACAATGAGCAGTTCTTC
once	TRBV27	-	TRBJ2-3	CASLGLGHGADTQYF	TGTGCCAGCCTGGGACTGGGGCACGGGGCAGATACGCAGTATTTT
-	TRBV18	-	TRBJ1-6	CASSPTDDSPLHF	TGTGCCAGCTCACCAACTGATGATTCACCCCTCCACTTT
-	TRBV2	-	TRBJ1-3	CASSEGQGPSRYF	TGTGCCAGCAGTGAAGGCCAAGGCCCTAGTAGATATTTT
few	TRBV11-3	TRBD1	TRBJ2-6	CASSFGSARGRADVLTF	TGTGCCAGCAGCTTTGGGTCGGCGAGGGGGCGTGCGGACGTCCTGACTTTC